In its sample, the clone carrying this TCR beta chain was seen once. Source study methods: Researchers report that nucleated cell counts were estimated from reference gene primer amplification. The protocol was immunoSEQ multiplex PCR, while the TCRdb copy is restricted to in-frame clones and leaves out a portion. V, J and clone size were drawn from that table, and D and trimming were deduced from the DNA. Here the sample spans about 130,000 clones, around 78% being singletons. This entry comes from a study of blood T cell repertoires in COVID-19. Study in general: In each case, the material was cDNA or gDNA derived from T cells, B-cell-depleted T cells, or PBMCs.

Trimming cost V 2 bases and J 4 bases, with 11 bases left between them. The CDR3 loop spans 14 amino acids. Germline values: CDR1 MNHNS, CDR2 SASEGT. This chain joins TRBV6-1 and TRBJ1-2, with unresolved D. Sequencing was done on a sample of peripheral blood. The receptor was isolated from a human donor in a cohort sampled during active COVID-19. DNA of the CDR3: TGTGCCAGCAGTGAATCCGGGTTAGTCTATGGCTACACCTTC. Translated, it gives CASSESGLVYGYTF.